This TCR beta chain was profiled in a study of shared clonotypes between healthy human individuals. Points from the study as a whole: The study drew on few donors, limiting represented genetic and exposure-history diversity. Several donors showed sharing of approximately 5% of naive CD4 clonotypes. Non-shared clonotypes showed lower generation probabilities than clonotypes common to all four donors.

CD45RA-negative memory and CD45RA+ naive subsets were split from the CD4+ cells. Remarks on this clone: The antigen is not known.

Here immunoSEQ multiplex PCR was the method, and the copy in TCRdb shows in-frame clones only, minus some. The table includes about 1 million clones, roughly 75% detected once. The clonotype comes from a man between 18 and 29 years old in good health. Sample: memory CD4+ T cells sorted from blood. Subset here: CD45RA-negative fraction.

The CDR3 reads CASSFRETAGNTIYF. In DNA form, the CDR3 reads TGTGCCAGCAGCTTTAGGGAAACTGCTGGAAACACCATATATTTT. V is TRBV5-6 and J is TRBJ1-3; D is unclear. CDR1 is SGHDT and CDR2 is YYEEEE in the germline V gene. This CDR3 comprises 15 residues. Trimming cost V 2 bases and J 2 bases, with 11 bases left between them.